This T cell receptor (beta chain) was found in a study of cytomegalovirus exposure and HLA in healthy donors. The CDR3 spans 14 residues. CDR1 and CDR2 (germline): SQVTM, ANQGSEA. V lost 4 bases to trimming and J lost 4 bases; unmatched junction nucleotides: 7. The method was immunoSEQ multiplex PCR; TCRdb's version includes in-frame clones alone and lacks a portion of them. The table shows 60,000 to 90,000 clones, with approximately 80% occurring only once. A note on this clone: Antigen unknown.

Separate from the roughly 700-subject first cohort was the approximately 120-subject validation cohort, to which the donors belonged. Study-wide results and caveats: In vitro testing confirmed a few CMV-associated chains as specific for CMV antigens.

This receptor was obtained from a man aged 30-40 years in good health and CMV-seronegative. This chain links TRBV29-1 with TRBJ2-3; the match to TRBD2 covers 8 bases. Sequenced: PBMCs. In nucleotides, the CDR3 is TGCAGCGTTGGTGCTAGCGGGCGGGCAGATACGCAGTATTTT. Its translation: CSVGASGRADTQYF.